The 25 T cell receptor beta chains reported below all come from one sample, sequenced in a study of cytomegalovirus exposure and HLA in healthy donors. A multiplex PCR was run with 60 Vbeta primers and 13 Jbeta primers. Clones were sequenced by immunoSEQ multiplex PCR, and TCRdb holds only the in-frame ones, with some missing. The sample has around 200,000 clones; roughly 80% are singletons. Sequenced: PBMCs. These receptors came from a man aged 40-55 years in good health and CMV-seropositive.

The chain combines TRBV19 with TRBJ2-3; unclear D gene. The germline V and J ends were trimmed by 6 bases and 1 base, with 5 bases remaining between them. CDR3 length: 12 amino acids. Germline V lookup: CDR1 LNHDA, CDR2 SQIVND (reference sequence). CDR3: CASSQGTDTQYF. Written as DNA, the CDR3 is TGTGCCAGTAGCCAGGGCACAGATACGCAGTATTTT.

This chain joins TRBV5-1 and TRBJ1-4; perhaps TRBD1 as D (5 bases). Looked up from germline, CDR1 is SGHRS and CDR2 is YFSETQ. The CDR3 sequence is 16 residues long. The V and J ends lost 3 bases and 8 bases respectively, with 20 bases between them. In DNA, the CDR3 is TGCGCCAGCAGCTCCCCGGGGCGGGGCGGGCGCGAAAAACTGTTTTTT. Protein product: CASSSPGRGGREKLFF.

The V and J genes are TRBV27 and TRBJ1-2, with D possibly TRBD1 on 6 matching bases. The germline V gene has CDR1 MNHEY and CDR2 SMNVEV (reference sequence). This CDR3 region has 13 residues. Trimming stripped 7 bases from V and 6 bases from J, with 15 bases between. The CDR3 nucleotides read TGTGCCAGCACTCCACAGGGTTCAGATGGCTACACCTTC. It is translated as CASTPQGSDGYTF.

V and J are TRBV29-1 and TRBJ2-1; the D gene is possibly TRBD2 (6 bases). The CDR3 is 10 amino acids. Germline CDR1 reads SQVTM; CDR2 reads ANQGSEA. V lost 4 bases and J 10 bases, leaving 8 bases between the germline ends. CDR3: CSVGRAEQFF. CDR3 DNA sequence: TGCAGCGTTGGGAGGGCCGAGCAGTTCTTC.

The chain employs TRBV27 and TRBJ2-2; no reliable D call. The length of the CDR3 is 13 residues. V was trimmed by 8 bases and J by 4 bases, leaving 11 bases between them. CDR1 is MNHEY and CDR2 is SMNVEV in the germline V gene (reference sequence). The DNA for the CDR3 is TGTGCCAGCGGTGTCAGTCGCACCGGGGAGCTGTTTTTT. This encodes CASGVSRTGELFF.

V gene TRBV2 combines with J gene TRBJ2-1, with TRBD2 matching 10 bases. Germline lookup yields CDR1 SNHLY and CDR2 FYNNEI. V trimming: 7 bases; J trimming: 7 bases; junction bases outside the gene matches: 10. This CDR3 has 15 amino acids. The CDR3 nucleotides are TGTGCCAGCATGCCAAGCGGGAGGGTGGAGAATGAGCAGTTCTTC. It translates to CASMPSGRVENEQFF.

The chain is built from TRBV5-4 and TRBJ2-6, with 9 positions matching TRBD2. The CDR3 consists of 18 residues. Germline CDR1 SGHNT, CDR2 YYREEE (reference sequence). The ends lost 0 bases at V and 0 bases at J; junction bases unmatched: 4. The chain's CDR3 is CASSLGAGGPSGANVLTF. CDR3 nucleotides: TGTGCCAGCAGCTTGGGTGCGGGAGGGCCCTCTGGGGCCAACGTCCTGACTTTC.

This clone has a handful of counts. The chain has TRBV6-4 and TRBJ2-2, with no clear D. CDR3 size: 14 residues. Trimming took 6 bases from V and 1 from J, leaving 9 bases between them. Germline assignment: CDR1 MRHNA and CDR2 SNTAGT. The CDR3 loop reads CASRIDWNTGELFF. CDR3 DNA sequence: TGTGCCAGCAGGATTGACTGGAACACCGGGGAGCTGTTTTTT.

The gene calls are TRBV29-1 and TRBJ2-3; D call uncertain. The CDR3 has 14 amino acids. V was trimmed by 1 base and J by 0 bases, leaving 8 bases between them. The germline V gene has CDR1 SQVTM and CDR2 ANQGSEA. The CDR3 nucleotides read TGCAGCGTTGAAGTAGTCGGGAGCACAGATACGCAGTATTTT. Amino acids: CSVEVVGSTDTQYF.

The genes are TRBV10-2 and TRBJ2-5, with TRBD2 matching 10 bases. The V segment lost 5 bases and the J segment 5 bases; nucleotides outside the gene matches: 11. The germline V gene has CDR1 WSHSY and CDR2 SAAADI. The CDR3 extends over 16 amino acids. The CDR3, as DNA: TGCGCCAGCAGTACTTGGACTAGCGGCCAATTGGAGACCCAGTACTTC. Its translation is CASSTWTSGQLETQYF.

The chain combines TRBV28 with TRBJ1-2; D is ambiguous. The CDR3 contains 12 residues. Germline lookup yields CDR1 MDHEN and CDR2 SYDVKM. Trimming removed 2 bases at V and 2 bases at J, with 3 bases between. Written as DNA, the CDR3 is TGTGCCAGCAGTTTACAGAACTATGGCTACACCTTC. It yields the protein CASSLQNYGYTF.

This rearrangement joins TRBV7-9 to TRBJ2-7; TRBD1 is a possible D gene (6 bases). Germline CDR1 and CDR2: SEHNR and FQNEAQ (reference sequence). The CDR3 has 14 amino acids. The V and J ends lost 5 bases and 0 bases respectively, with 11 bases between them. CDR3 DNA: TGTGCCAGCAGCCACCGGGACACCTCCTACGAGCAGTACTTC. Translated, it gives CASSHRDTSYEQYF.

The chain joins TRBV7-9 to TRBJ1-1; D possibly corresponds to TRBD1 (6 bases). Germline CDR1 reads SEHNR; CDR2 reads FQNEAQ (reference sequence). Trimming took 4 bases from V and 4 from J, leaving 13 bases between them. The CDR3 loop spans 14 amino acids. CDR3 DNA sequence: TGTGCCAGCAGCTCCAGGGGCCAGGGCACTGAAGCTTTCTTT. It specifies CASSSRGQGTEAFF. The entire variable domain, with the rest obtained from reference TRBV7-9 and TRBJ1-1, is as follows: DTGVSQNPRHKITKRGQNVTFRCDPISEHNRLYWYRQTLGQGPEFLTYFQNEAQLEKSRLLSDRFSAERPKGSFSTLEIQRTEQGDSAMYLCASSSRGQGTEAFFGQGTRLTVV.

This clone was seen once. The gene calls are TRBV7-6 and TRBJ1-5; D remains ambiguous. The CDR3 has 18 residues. V lost 5 bases to trimming and J lost 0 bases, with 20 bases between them. CDR1 is SGHVS and CDR2 is FNYEAQ in the germline V gene. Written as DNA, the CDR3 is TGTGCCAGCAGCCCACGACGATGCCTCGAGGTTAGCAATCAGCCCCAGCATTTT. Translating it yields CASSPRRCLEVSNQPQHF. The full variable domain, its missing parts supplied by reference TRBV7-6 and TRBJ1-5, is GAGVSQSPRYKVTKRGQDVALRCDPISGHVSLYWYRQALGQGPEFLTYFNYEAQQDKSGLPNDRFSAERPEGSISTLTIQRTEQRDSAMYRCASSPRRCLEVSNQPQHFGDGTRLSIL.

This sequence joins TRBV7-6 and TRBJ2-1; 12 positions agree with TRBD2. The CDR3 is 17 residues long. Germline V gene sequence: CDR1 SGHVS, CDR2 FNYEAQ. With V trimmed by 5 bases and J by 5 bases, 10 bases remained unmatched. CDR3 loop: CASSPRSSGRADNEQFF. CDR3 coding DNA: TGTGCCAGCAGCCCCCGGTCTAGCGGGAGGGCGGACAATGAGCAGTTCTTC.

The chain carries TRBV6-1 and TRBJ2-5; TRBD1 matches 11 bases. V shed 0 bases, J shed 5 bases, and the junction held 5 bases outside the gene matches. Germline-derived CDR1 and CDR2 are MNHNS and SASEGT. CDR3 length equals 16 residues. The CDR3 sequence: CASSEALDRGHETQYF. DNA for the CDR3: TGTGCCAGCAGTGAAGCGCTGGACAGGGGGCATGAGACCCAGTACTTC.

The chain employs TRBV5-1 and TRBJ2-1; 12 nucleotides align to TRBD2. The trim removed 4 bases at V and 4 bases at J, leaving 9 bases unmatched. The germline CDR1 and CDR2 sequences are SGHRS and YFSETQ. The CDR3 is 17 amino acids. CDR3 nucleotide sequence: TGCGCCAGCAGCCTAGCTGGACTAGCGGGATCATACAATGAGCAGTTCTTC. Amino acid sequence: CASSLAGLAGSYNEQFF.

This clone is a singleton in its sample. This sequence joins TRBV18 and TRBJ2-1; TRBD2 matches 12 bases. Germline V CDR1 and CDR2: KGHSH, LQKENI. V gave up 2 bases and J gave up 8 bases; unmatched junction bases: 7. CDR3 length equals 16 residues. The DNA for the CDR3 is TGTGCCAGCTCACCAAGGACTAGCGGGGCGGGCGATGAGCAGTTCTTC. Translating it yields CASSPRTSGAGDEQFF.

The table lists this clone with a count of one. The V gene is TRBV2, the J gene TRBJ2-3; no clear D. V gave up 3 bases and J gave up 3 bases, with 7 bases separating them. The CDR3 contains 13 residues. Germline CDR1 reads SNHLY; CDR2 reads FYNNEI. As DNA, the CDR3 is TGTGCCAGCAGTGAGACTCATACAGATACGCAGTATTTT. Amino acid sequence: CASSETHTDTQYF.

The gene calls are TRBV6-1 and TRBJ2-3; TRBD2 matches at 9 bases. The CDR3 loop spans 15 amino acids. Trimming at V came to 2 bases and at J to 5 bases, leaving 5 bases not matched to a gene. Germline lookup yields CDR1 MNHNS and CDR2 SASEGT. CDR3 region: CASSERAGGVDTQYF. CDR3 DNA: TGTGCCAGCAGTGAAAGGGCGGGAGGGGTAGATACGCAGTATTTT.

V and J are TRBV27 and TRBJ2-5; 10 bases are a match to TRBD1. Gene TRBJ2-7 matches the end of the DNA better, so the J call may be wrong. The CDR3 consists of 15 residues. Germline CDR1 MNHEY, CDR2 SMNVEV (reference sequence). The chain's CDR3 is CASRGTGQGRYEQYF. CDR3 nucleotides: TGTGCCAGCAGGGGCACGGGACAGGGGCGTTACGAGCAGTACTTC.

This chain uses TRBV27 with TRBJ2-5; D is undetermined. Trimming took off 2 bases at V and 4 bases at J, with 11 bases between the two ends. This CDR3 contains 14 residues. CDR1 and CDR2 from the germline V gene are MNHEY and SMNVEV (reference sequence). CDR3 protein: CASSLGQAGETQYF. CDR3 DNA sequence: TGTGCCAGCAGTTTAGGGCAGGCCGGAGAGACCCAGTACTTC.

Only a few counts were recorded for this clone. This chain uses TRBV9 with TRBJ2-1; tentative D call: TRBD1 (5 bases). The CDR3 extends over 16 amino acids. Deletions cut 2 bases from V and 1 base from J, with 13 bases between. Germline loops: CDR1 SGDLS, CDR2 YYNGEE. CDR3: CASSVLPDTSYNEQFF. In DNA form, the CDR3 reads TGTGCCAGCAGCGTCCTACCGGACACTTCCTACAATGAGCAGTTCTTC.

The rearrangement joins TRBV27 to TRBJ2-3; 7 nucleotides line up with TRBD2. The ends lost 5 bases at V and 1 base at J; junction bases unmatched: 15. The V gene's germline CDR1 is MNHEY and CDR2 SMNVEV (reference sequence). The CDR3 sequence is 18 residues long. CDR3 coding DNA: TGTGCCAGCAGTCTTATGTCAGGGACTACCTGGGGCACAGATACGCAGTATTTT. Residues: CASSLMSGTTWGTDTQYF.

The V call is TRBV5-6, the J call TRBJ2-7, with D maybe TRBD2 (5 bases). Trimming stripped 4 bases from V and 0 bases from J, with 14 bases between. CDR3 size: 15 residues. In germline, CDR1 is SGHDT, CDR2 YYEEEE. Here the CDR3 DNA reads TGTGCCAGCAGCCCTTCTCTAGCCAGCTCCTACGAGCAGTACTTC. It encodes CASSPSLASSYEQYF.